This T cell receptor (beta chain) was observed in a study of shared clonotypes between healthy human individuals. Study background: Three CD4 naive, three CD4 memory, two CD8 naive and one CD8 memory plate were used per donor. General observations from the study: Generally, naive subsets (rather than memory subsets) showed larger estimated richness. Inspection by rarefaction showed sorted-subset sequencing to be incomplete despite large depth.

As for this clone: Its matching antigen is unknown.

Germline V lookup: CDR1 SGHNT, CDR2 YYREEE (reference sequence). J was trimmed by 7 bases and V by 2 bases; bases with no gene match: 6. The CDR3 loop spans 14 amino acids. Original processing methods: Filtering differed since immunoSEQ provided only junctions, with no quality scores. Assay used: immunoSEQ multiplex PCR; TCRdb lists only in-frame clones, some missing. That table is the source of V, J and clone size, and D and trimming were worked out from the DNA. The sample includes about a million clones, around 74% of them seen just once. The sequencing input was memory CD4+ T cells sorted from blood. Stated subset: CD45RA-negative fraction. V and J are TRBV5-4 and TRBJ1-1; TRBD1 matches 9 bases. The clonotype was recovered from a man aged 18 to 29 in good health. The CDR3 is CASSLPDRGYEAFF. In DNA form, the CDR3 reads TGTGCCAGCAGCTTACCCGACAGGGGGTATGAAGCTTTCTTT.